This T cell receptor beta chain was profiled in a study of identical twins. This clonotype has at least ten counts. TCRdb re-analysed the 5' RACE reads in MiXCR, keeping a single row per CDR3 protein. Here the sample spans fewer than 650,000 distinct CDR3 sequences, under 8.5% being singletons. The sample was also reused in another study, on yellow fever vaccine responses in identical twins.

The sample was PBMCs. The sequence derives from a woman in her late teens or twenties in good health.

The CDR3 protein is CAISESASQGGTEAFF. In nucleotides, the CDR3 is TGTGCCATCAGTGAGTCAGCAAGTCAGGGAGGCACTGAAGCTTTCTTT. The chain couples TRBV10-3 to TRBJ1-1; D perhaps matches TRBD1 (5 bases). Germline CDR1 is ENHRY and CDR2 is SYGVKD. V shed 0 bases and J shed 4 bases, with 15 bases lying between them. This CDR3 spans 16 amino acids.